These 10 T cell receptor beta chains came from one sample sequenced in a study of blood T cell repertoires in COVID-19. Sequencing used immunoSEQ multiplex PCR; TCRdb keeps in-frame clones, though not all of them. The sample has some 250,000 clones, about nine tenths seen once. What was sequenced was peripheral blood. The receptors come from a man aged 30-40 years who had recovered from COVID-19.

CDR3 nucleotide sequence: TGTGCCAGCAGTGATGTGGAGAACATGAACACTGAAGCTTTCTTT. Encoded protein: CASSDVENMNTEAFF. This rearrangement joins TRBV2 to TRBJ1-1; the D is unclear. The germline V and J ends were trimmed by 3 bases and 0 bases, with 11 bases remaining between them. Looked up from germline, CDR1 is SNHLY and CDR2 is FYNNEI. This CDR3 spans 15 amino acids.

This rearrangement joins TRBV6-5 to TRBJ2-7, with D perhaps matching TRBD1 (6 bases). The CDR3 is 15 residues long. V was trimmed by 5 bases and J by 5 bases, leaving 19 bases between them. Germline CDR1 and CDR2: MNHEY and SVGAGI. The CDR3 coding sequence is TGTGCCAGCAGTCTGTTGACAGGCTCCTTCGACGAGCAGTACTTC. Its protein is CASSLLTGSFDEQYF.

The J gene is TRBJ1-1, the V gene TRBV7-9, with a weak D call TRBD1 (5 bases). Germline CDR1 is SEHNR and CDR2 is FQNEAQ (reference sequence). The CDR3 loop spans 14 amino acids. V gave up 5 bases and J gave up 11 bases, with 21 bases separating them. CDR3 bases: TGTGCCAGCAGCGAGCGAGGAGGGGAGGTCCGTGCTTTCTTT. It specifies CASSERGGEVRAFF.

The chain has TRBV10-3 and TRBJ2-2; the match to TRBD1 covers 8 bases. V lost 4 bases and J lost 7; bases outside the gene matches: 5. This CDR3 has 14 amino acids. Germline CDR1 reads ENHRY; CDR2 reads SYGVKD. CDR3 sequence: CAISGDRGSGELFF. CDR3 bases: TGTGCCATCAGTGGCGACAGGGGAAGCGGGGAGCTGTTTTTT.

This clone was observed a handful of times. This rearrangement joins TRBV18 to TRBJ1-4; D uncertain. Germline V gene sequence: CDR1 KGHSH, CDR2 LQKENI. The CDR3 is 15 residues long. Trimming cost V 1 base and J 7 bases, with 13 bases left between them. The CDR3 region is CASSPRGVAGEKLFF. In nucleotides, the CDR3 is TGTGCCAGCTCACCACGCGGGGTAGCGGGTGAAAAACTGTTTTTT.

V gene TRBV10-3 combines with J gene TRBJ2-7; TRBD2 is a possible D gene (5 bases). CDR3 length: 15 amino acids. V gave up 4 bases and J gave up 7 bases, with 20 bases separating them. Germline V gene sequence: CDR1 ENHRY, CDR2 SYGVKD. In nucleotides, the CDR3 is TGTGCCATCAGTGCCGACCACGGGCCCCGGGGAGAGCAGTACTTC. Protein sequence: CAISADHGPRGEQYF.

The CDR3 region is CASSTRGTGTEAFF. DNA of the CDR3: TGTGCCAGCAGCACCAGGGGTACAGGCACTGAAGCTTTCTTT. The chain has TRBV21-1 and TRBJ1-1; the listed D gene, TRBD1, was not tested against the DNA. TRBV21-1 counts as a pseudogene. The CDR3 sequence is 14 residues long.

V is TRBV5-4 and J is TRBJ1-2, with D perhaps TRBD1 (5 bases). The CDR3 runs to 14 residues. Trimming removed 5 bases at V and 4 bases at J, with 15 bases between. CDR1 and CDR2 (germline): SGHNT, YYREEE (reference sequence). DNA of the CDR3: TGTGCCAGCAGTCAGGGTGCAACTTCCTATGGCTACACCTTC. Its translation is CASSQGATSYGYTF.

The chain joins TRBV6-2 or TRBV6-3 to TRBJ2-1; TRBD1 matches 8 bases. With V trimmed by 4 bases and J by 2 bases, 4 bases remained unmatched. Germline lookup yields CDR1 MNHEY and CDR2 SVGEGT. This CDR3 has 15 amino acids. The CDR3 loop reads CASSSDRAAYNEQFF. The CDR3 nucleotides are TGTGCCAGCAGTTCGGACAGGGCCGCCTACAATGAGCAGTTCTTC.

In DNA, the CDR3 is TGTGCCAGCAGTGACAGGGATGGCTACACCTTC. It specifies CASSDRDGYTF. The chain is built from TRBV6-1 and TRBJ1-2; weak D call: TRBD1 (5 bases). Germline V gene lookup returns CDR1 MNHNS and CDR2 SASEGT. The length of the CDR3 is 11 residues. The V and J ends lost 3 bases and 6 bases respectively, with 5 bases between them.